This T cell receptor (beta chain) was captured by sequencing in a study of cytomegalovirus exposure and HLA in healthy donors. Study findings and constraints: With DRB1 most and HLA-C fewest, TCR association rates differed between HLA loci in a later analysis. Indistinguishable V segments, including TRBV6-2 and TRBV6-3, were excluded. Reportedly, a later analysis found an Asian-associated ancestry cluster had fewer N-insertions than the roughly 700-donor mean.

As regards this clone: Its antigen is unknown.

The PCR had 60 Vbeta and 13 Jbeta primers. Profiled with immunoSEQ multiplex PCR; TCRdb holds only in-frame clones, not every one. This table holds over 150,000 clones, about 69% found once. Per germline, CDR1 SGDLS and CDR2 YYNGEE. The trim removed 1 base at V and 8 bases at J, leaving 4 bases unmatched. The CDR3 is 15 residues long. The receptor was isolated from a male donor in good health and CMV-seronegative. The sample was PBMCs. J is TRBJ2-1 and V is TRBV9; 12 positions match TRBD2. The CDR3 loop reads CASSVPASGRDEQFF. In nucleotides, the CDR3 is TGTGCCAGCAGCGTACCGGCTAGCGGGAGGGATGAGCAGTTCTTC.